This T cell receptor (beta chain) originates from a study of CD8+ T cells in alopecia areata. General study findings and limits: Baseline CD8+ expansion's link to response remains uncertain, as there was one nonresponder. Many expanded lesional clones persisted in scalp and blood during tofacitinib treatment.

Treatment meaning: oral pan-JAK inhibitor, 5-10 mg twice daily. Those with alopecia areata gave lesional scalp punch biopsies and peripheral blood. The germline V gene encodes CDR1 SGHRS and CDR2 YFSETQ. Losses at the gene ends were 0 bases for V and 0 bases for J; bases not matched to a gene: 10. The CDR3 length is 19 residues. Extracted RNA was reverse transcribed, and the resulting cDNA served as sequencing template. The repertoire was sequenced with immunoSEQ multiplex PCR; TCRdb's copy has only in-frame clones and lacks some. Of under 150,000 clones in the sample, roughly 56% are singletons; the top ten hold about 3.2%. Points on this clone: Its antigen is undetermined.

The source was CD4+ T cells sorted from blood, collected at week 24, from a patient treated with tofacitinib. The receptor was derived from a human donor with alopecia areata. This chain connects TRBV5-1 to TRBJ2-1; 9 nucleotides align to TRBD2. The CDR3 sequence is CASSLGSGGQLSSYNEQFF. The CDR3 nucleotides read TGCGCCAGCAGCTTGGGTAGCGGGGGCCAACTTAGCTCCTACAATGAGCAGTTCTTC.